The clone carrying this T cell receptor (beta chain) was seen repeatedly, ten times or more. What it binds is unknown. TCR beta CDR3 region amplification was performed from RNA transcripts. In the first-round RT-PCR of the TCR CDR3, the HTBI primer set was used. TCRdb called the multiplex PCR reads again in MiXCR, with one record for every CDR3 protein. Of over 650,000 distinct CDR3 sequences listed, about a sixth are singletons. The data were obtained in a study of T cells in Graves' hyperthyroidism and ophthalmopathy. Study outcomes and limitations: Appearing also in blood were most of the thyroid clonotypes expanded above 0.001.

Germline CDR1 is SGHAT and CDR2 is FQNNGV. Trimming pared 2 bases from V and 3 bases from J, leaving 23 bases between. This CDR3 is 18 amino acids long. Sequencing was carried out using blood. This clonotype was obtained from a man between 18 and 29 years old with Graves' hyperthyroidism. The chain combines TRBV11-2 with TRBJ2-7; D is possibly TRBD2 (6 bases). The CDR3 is CASSLLKVTGAFRYEQYF. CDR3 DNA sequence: TGTGCCAGCAGCTTATTGAAGGTGACGGGAGCCTTCCGCTACGAGCAGTACTTC.